The 26 T cell receptor beta chains listed next were all sequenced from one sample in a study of B cell selection in AIRE deficiency. Conventional CD4 T cells were sorted as CD4+CD127+ cells. This table comes from immunoSEQ multiplex PCR, and its TCRdb copy is limited to in-frame clones, with some not included. The sample includes 23,000 or so clones, just under 97% of them seen just once. The sample taken for sequencing was CD4+CD127+ conventional T cells sorted from PBMCs. The receptor source for this set is a human donor in good health.

This rearrangement joins TRBV11-2 to TRBJ1-2, with D tentatively TRBD1 (5 bases). The germline CDR1 and CDR2 sequences are SGHAT and FQNNGV. V lost 3 bases, J lost 6 bases, and 8 bases lay in between. CDR3 length equals 12 residues. The CDR3 loop reads CASSFEGDGYTF. CDR3 in DNA: TGTGCCAGCAGCTTTGAAGGGGATGGCTACACCTTC.

V is TRBV7-9 and J is TRBJ1-2; 9 positions agree with TRBD1. This CDR3 has 16 amino acids. Germline V gives CDR1 SEHNR, CDR2 FQNEAQ (reference sequence). Trimming removed 5 bases from V and 4 bases from J; junction bases left unmatched: 11. The DNA for the CDR3 is TGTGCCAGCAGCACCCGGGACAGGGTTTTCGGCTATGGCTACACCTTC. Translation: CASSTRDRVFGYGYTF.

The chain uses TRBV5-5 and TRBJ1-2; possible D gene TRBD1, 5 bases. Trimming left V 1 base short and J 3 bases short, with 10 bases between. Per germline, CDR1 SGHKS and CDR2 YYEKEE (reference sequence). This CDR3 spans 14 amino acids. The CDR3 is CASSLRGEDYGYTF. CDR3 DNA sequence: TGTGCCAGCAGCTTGCGGGGGGAAGACTATGGCTACACCTTC.

This chain links TRBV19 with TRBJ2-4; D uncertain. Trimming cost V 5 bases and J 7 bases, with 6 bases left between them. The CDR3 runs to 11 residues. The germline CDR1 and CDR2 sequences are LNHDA and SQIVND (reference sequence). CDR3: CASSAGNIQYF. The CDR3 DNA follows: TGTGCCAGTAGTGCCGGGAACATTCAGTACTTC.

The genes are TRBV30 and TRBJ2-7, with 7 bases fitting TRBD2. CDR1 and CDR2 (germline): GTSNPN, SVGIG (reference sequence). V shed 2 bases, J shed 6 bases, and the junction held 10 bases outside the gene matches. This CDR3 region has 14 residues. This CDR3 is CAWSFGGSWGEQYF. The CDR3 DNA follows: TGTGCCTGGAGTTTTGGCGGGAGTTGGGGCGAGCAGTACTTC.

The V and J genes are TRBV4-2 and TRBJ2-3, with TRBD2 matching over 9 bases. Germline V CDR1 and CDR2: LGHNA, YNFKEQ. CDR3 size: 14 residues. The V and J ends lost 5 bases and 5 bases, in that order; junction bases with no gene match: 5. This chain's CDR3 is CASSSAAGGDTQYF. Here the CDR3 DNA reads TGTGCCAGCAGCAGTGCAGCGGGGGGAGATACGCAGTATTTT.

The chain carries TRBV11-2 and TRBJ2-1; D not resolved. Germline V CDR1 and CDR2: SGHAT, FQNNGV. V was shortened by 0 bases and J by 9 bases, with 12 bases between the two germline ends. The CDR3 covers 14 residues. This chain's CDR3 is CASSLEISFFEQFF. Here the CDR3 DNA reads TGTGCCAGCAGCTTAGAAATTTCGTTCTTTGAGCAGTTCTTC. Full variable domain (rest looked up from reference TRBV11-2 and TRBJ2-1): EAGVAQSPRYKIIEKRQSVAFWCNPISGHATLYWYQQILGQGPKLLIQFQNNGVVDDSQLPKDRFSAERLKGVDSTLKIQPAKLEDSAVYLCASSLEISFFEQFFGPGTRLTVL.

This chain joins TRBV5-1 and TRBJ2-5; 8 bases are shared with TRBD2. Germline trimming cut 1 base from V and 2 bases from J; bases unmatched to any gene: 4. This CDR3 comprises 15 residues. Per germline, CDR1 SGHRS and CDR2 YFSETQ. The CDR3 spells CASSLTSSGQETQYF. CDR3 DNA sequence: TGCGCCAGCAGCTTGACCTCTAGCGGGCAAGAGACCCAGTACTTC.

The gene calls are TRBV7-8 and TRBJ2-7, with a possible D match to TRBD2 (5 bases). CDR3 size: 13 residues. Germline values: CDR1 SGHVS, CDR2 FQNEAQ. V lost 5 bases to trimming and J lost 4 bases, with 12 bases between them. The CDR3 is CASSPAGVYEQYF. For the CDR3, the DNA is TGTGCCAGCAGCCCCGCCGGGGTTTACGAGCAGTACTTC.

V is TRBV4-1 and J is TRBJ2-7; D tentatively fits TRBD1 or TRBD2 (5 bases each). The germline V and J ends were trimmed by 3 bases and 5 bases, with 11 bases remaining between them. The germline V gene encodes CDR1 MGHRA and CDR2 YSYEKL. The CDR3 runs to 13 residues. The CDR3 sequence: CASSHDRDHEQYF. The CDR3 DNA reads TGCGCCAGCAGCCACGACCGGGACCACGAGCAGTACTTC.

The chain has TRBV4-2 and TRBJ2-1, with TRBD2 as a possible D gene (6 bases). The ends were cut back, 1 base at V and 7 bases at J, with 20 bases in the middle. Per germline, CDR1 LGHNA and CDR2 YNFKEQ. The length of the CDR3 is 17 residues. CDR3 coding DNA: TGTGCCAGCAGCCAAGCTGGAACCGGGAGAAGTGCGAATGAGCAGTTCTTC. This sequence encodes CASSQAGTGRSANEQFF.

This rearrangement joins TRBV6-5 to TRBJ2-3, with D perhaps matching TRBD2 (6 bases). Per the germline V gene, CDR1 is MNHEY and CDR2 is SVGAGI. The CDR3 has 12 residues. Trimming took 5 bases from V and 3 from J, leaving 6 bases between them. The CDR3 is CASSRGTDTQYF. CDR3 sequence (DNA): TGTGCCAGCAGTCGGGGGACAGATACGCAGTATTTT.

The rearrangement uses TRBV14 and TRBJ2-3; unclear D gene. The CDR3 has 13 residues. Germline V CDR1 and CDR2: SGHDN, FVKESK. Trimming took 1 base from V and 4 from J, leaving 6 bases between them. CDR3: CASSQGQADTQYF. CDR3 coding DNA: TGTGCCAGCAGCCAAGGACAAGCAGATACGCAGTATTTT.

The gene calls are TRBV7-9 and TRBJ2-7; 8 nucleotides match TRBD1. The V gene end was trimmed by 4 bases and the J gene end by 5 bases; junction bases not matched to a gene: 1. This CDR3 is 12 amino acids long. Germline loops: CDR1 SEHNR, CDR2 FQNEAQ (reference sequence). This chain's CDR3 is CASSSTGDEQYF. The CDR3 region has the DNA TGTGCCAGCAGCTCGACAGGGGACGAGCAGTACTTC.

The chain employs TRBV2 and TRBJ2-1, with D unresolved. Per the germline V gene, CDR1 is SNHLY and CDR2 is FYNNEI. This CDR3 is 17 amino acids long. Trimming removed 6 bases at V and 0 bases at J, with 18 bases between. CDR3 amino acids: CASSPPTVISSYNEQFF. The CDR3 DNA is TGTGCCAGCAGCCCCCCTACGGTTATTAGCTCCTACAATGAGCAGTTCTTC.

The chain couples TRBV6-1 to TRBJ2-5; 9 bases match TRBD1. V lost 1 base and J lost 1; bases outside the gene matches: 4. Germline V gene sequence: CDR1 MNHNS, CDR2 SASEGT. This CDR3 spans 16 amino acids. CDR3: CASSEVDRGSQETQYF. The CDR3 nucleotides read TGTGCCAGCAGTGAAGTTGACAGGGGGAGCCAAGAGACCCAGTACTTC.

This clone appeared once. DNA for the CDR3: TGTGCCAGCAGCCGGACAGAGTTGAACACTGAAGCTTTCTTT. Residues: CASSRTELNTEAFF. The chain carries TRBV6-5 and TRBJ1-1, with D possibly TRBD1 on 6 matching bases. Germline V gene data show CDR1 as MNHEY and CDR2 as SVGAGI. The CDR3 sequence is 14 residues long. Trimming left V 6 bases short and J 0 bases short, with 11 bases between.

The table lists this clone with a count of one. The chain employs TRBV2 and TRBJ1-2, with D perhaps TRBD1 (6 bases). Germline assignment: CDR1 SNHLY and CDR2 FYNNEI. V was cut by 6 bases and J by 4 bases, with 15 bases left in between. The length of the CDR3 is 14 residues. For the CDR3, the DNA is TGTGCCAGCAGGTCGGACAGCGCTCGCTATGGCTACACCTTC. Amino acid sequence: CASRSDSARYGYTF.

The chain uses TRBV7-9 and TRBJ1-2; D is uncertain. V was clipped by 6 bases and J by 1 base, with 9 bases between them. The CDR3 totals 13 residues. Germline loops: CDR1 SEHNR, CDR2 FQNEAQ (reference sequence). The CDR3, as DNA: TGTGCCAGCAGTTCAACCGATAACTATGGCTACACCTTC. Encoded protein: CASSSTDNYGYTF.

This rearrangement joins TRBV11-2 to TRBJ2-1; 8 bases are shared with TRBD2. Trimming cost V 4 bases and J 6 bases; bases outside gene matches: 5. Germline assignment: CDR1 SGHAT and CDR2 FQNNGV. The CDR3 is 14 amino acids. The CDR3 DNA is TGTGCCAGCAGCTCCACGGGAGGGGGCAATGAGCAGTTCTTC. It encodes CASSSTGGGNEQFF.

This chain connects TRBV4-1 to TRBJ2-5; a weak D match, TRBD1 (6 bases). The germline V and J ends were trimmed by 4 bases and 1 base, with 13 bases remaining between them. From germline, CDR1 is MGHRA and CDR2 YSYEKL. The CDR3 covers 15 residues. The chain's CDR3 is CASSPPRGGQETQYF. The CDR3 DNA reads TGCGCCAGCAGCCCCCCTCGAGGGGGCCAAGAGACCCAGTACTTC.

The CDR3 DNA is TGCGCCAGCAGTCCCAATCCGCCCAGGGTTCGAGCTGAAGCTTTCTTT. Its translation is CASSPNPPRVRAEAFF. This chain links TRBV10-2 with TRBJ1-1; weak D call: TRBD1 (5 bases). V was shortened by 5 bases and J by 6 bases, with 22 bases between the two germline ends. Germline V CDR1 and CDR2: WSHSY, SAAADI. The CDR3 runs 16 residues.

About this clone itself: This sample includes further DNA sequences coding for the same CDR3. The chain employs TRBV6-1 and TRBJ1-6; possible D gene TRBD1, 6 bases. The CDR3 has 15 residues. CDR1 and CDR2 from the germline V gene are MNHNS and SASEGT. Trimming left V 6 bases short and J 9 bases short, with 18 bases between. CDR3 amino acids: CASRVQGIDSSPLHF. CDR3 in DNA: TGTGCCAGCAGGGTACAGGGAATAGATTCTTCACCCCTCCACTTT.

V is TRBV7-8 and J is TRBJ2-1, with 8 nucleotides matching TRBD1. V was clipped by 5 bases and J by 7 bases; unmatched bases: 4. CDR1 is SGHVS, CDR2 FQNEAQ, per germline. This CDR3 is built from 13 residues. This CDR3 is CASSPTGGNEQFF. The CDR3, as DNA: TGTGCCAGCAGCCCTACAGGGGGGAATGAGCAGTTCTTC.

The rearrangement links TRBV27 to TRBJ2-4; 10 positions match TRBD2. This CDR3 region has 14 residues. V lost 7 bases and J lost 10; bases outside the gene matches: 10. Germline CDR1 reads MNHEY; CDR2 reads SMNVEV (reference sequence). The CDR3 region has the DNA TGTGCCAGCACCGCTAGCGGGGGCCCTGTGATTCAGTACTTC. Translated, it gives CASTASGGPVIQYF.

The chain is built from TRBV4-2 and TRBJ2-6, with unresolved D. The CDR3 sequence is 16 residues long. V shed 2 bases and J shed 1 base, with 9 bases lying between them. Looked up from germline, CDR1 is LGHNA and CDR2 is YNFKEQ. CDR3 amino acids: CASSQSSGSGANVLTF. CDR3 DNA sequence: TGTGCCAGCAGCCAATCTTCGGGTTCTGGGGCCAACGTCCTGACTTTC.